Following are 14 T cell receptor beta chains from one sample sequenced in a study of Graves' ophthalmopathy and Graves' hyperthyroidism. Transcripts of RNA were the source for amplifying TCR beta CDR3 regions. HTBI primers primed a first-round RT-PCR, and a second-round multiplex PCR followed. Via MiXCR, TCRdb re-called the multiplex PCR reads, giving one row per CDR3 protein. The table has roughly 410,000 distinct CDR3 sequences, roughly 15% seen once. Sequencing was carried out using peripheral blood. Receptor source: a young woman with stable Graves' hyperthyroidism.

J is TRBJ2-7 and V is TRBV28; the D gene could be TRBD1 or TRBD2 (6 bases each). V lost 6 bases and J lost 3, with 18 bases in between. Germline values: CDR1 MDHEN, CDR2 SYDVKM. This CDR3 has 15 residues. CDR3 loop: CASSPVEGGSYEQYF. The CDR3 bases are TGTGCCAGCAGCCCCGTGGAGGGGGGTAGCTACGAGCAGTACTTC.

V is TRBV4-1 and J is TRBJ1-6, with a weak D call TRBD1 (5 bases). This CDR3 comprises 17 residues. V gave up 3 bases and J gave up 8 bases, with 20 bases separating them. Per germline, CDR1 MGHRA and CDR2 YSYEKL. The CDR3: CASSHAPWGGEHSPLHF. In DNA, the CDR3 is TGCGCCAGCAGCCATGCTCCCTGGGGAGGGGAGCATTCACCCCTCCACTTT.

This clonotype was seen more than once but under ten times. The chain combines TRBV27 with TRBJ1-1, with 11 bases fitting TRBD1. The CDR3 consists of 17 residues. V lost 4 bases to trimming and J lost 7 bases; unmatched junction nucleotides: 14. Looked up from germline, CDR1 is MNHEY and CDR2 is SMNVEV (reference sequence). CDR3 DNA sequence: TGTGCCAGCAGTTCAAGAGGACAGGGGGCGTATTTAGGTGAAGCTTTCTTT. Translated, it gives CASSSRGQGAYLGEAFF.

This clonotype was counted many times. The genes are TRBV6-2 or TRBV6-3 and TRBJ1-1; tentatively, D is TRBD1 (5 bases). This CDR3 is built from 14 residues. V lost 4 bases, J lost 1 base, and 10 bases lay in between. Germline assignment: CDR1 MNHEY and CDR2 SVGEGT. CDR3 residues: CASSWGPTNTEAFF. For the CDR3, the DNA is TGTGCCAGCAGTTGGGGCCCTACGAACACTGAAGCTTTCTTT.

Here the CDR3 DNA reads TGTGCCAGTGGACAGGCGGGGAGCAATCAGCCCCAGCATTTT. Protein product: CASGQAGSNQPQHF. The chain is built from TRBV6-1 and TRBJ1-5; 7 nucleotides line up with TRBD1. Germline CDR1 reads MNHNS; CDR2 reads SASEGT. The CDR3 covers 14 residues. J gave up 1 base and V 9 bases, and 6 bases lay outside the gene matches.

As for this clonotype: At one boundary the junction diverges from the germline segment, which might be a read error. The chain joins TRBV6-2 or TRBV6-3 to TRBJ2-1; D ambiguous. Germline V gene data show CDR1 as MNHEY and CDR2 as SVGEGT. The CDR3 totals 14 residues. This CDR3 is CASSYSLSYNEKFF. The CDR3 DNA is TGTGCCAGCAGTTACTCACTCTCCTACAATGAGAAGTTCTTC.

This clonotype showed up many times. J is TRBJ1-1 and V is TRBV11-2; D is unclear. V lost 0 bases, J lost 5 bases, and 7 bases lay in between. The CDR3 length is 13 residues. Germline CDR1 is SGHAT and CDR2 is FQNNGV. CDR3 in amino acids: CASSLESATEAFF. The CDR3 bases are TGTGCCAGCAGCTTAGAGTCCGCTACTGAAGCTTTCTTT.

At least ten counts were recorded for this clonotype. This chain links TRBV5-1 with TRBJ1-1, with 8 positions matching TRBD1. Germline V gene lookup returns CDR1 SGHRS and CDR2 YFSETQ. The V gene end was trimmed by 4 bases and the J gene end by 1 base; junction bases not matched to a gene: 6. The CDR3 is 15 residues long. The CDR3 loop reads CASSKQGARNTEAFF. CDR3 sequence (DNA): TGCGCCAGCAGCAAGCAGGGGGCCCGGAACACTGAAGCTTTCTTT. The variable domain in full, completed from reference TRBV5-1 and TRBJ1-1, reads KAGVTQTPRYLIKTRGQQVTLSCSPISGHRSVSWYQQTPGQGLQFLFEYFSETQRNKGNFPGRFSGRQFSNSRSEMNVSTLELGDSALYLCASSKQGARNTEAFFGQGTRLTVV.

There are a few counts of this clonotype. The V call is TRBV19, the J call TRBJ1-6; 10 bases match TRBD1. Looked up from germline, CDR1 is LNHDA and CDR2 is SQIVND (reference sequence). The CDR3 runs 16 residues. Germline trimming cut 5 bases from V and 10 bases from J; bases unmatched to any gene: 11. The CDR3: CASSLGTGDFGSPLHF. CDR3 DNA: TGTGCCAGTAGTCTCGGGACAGGGGATTTTGGATCACCCCTCCACTTT.

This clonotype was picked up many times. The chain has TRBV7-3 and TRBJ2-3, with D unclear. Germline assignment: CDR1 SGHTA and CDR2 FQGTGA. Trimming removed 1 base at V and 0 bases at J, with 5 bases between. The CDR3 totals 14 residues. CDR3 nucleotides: TGTGCCAGCAGCTTAATGGGGAGCACAGATACGCAGTATTTT. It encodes CASSLMGSTDTQYF. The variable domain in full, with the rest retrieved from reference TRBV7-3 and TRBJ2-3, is GAGVSQTPSNKVTEKGKYVELRCDPISGHTALYWYRQSLGQGPEFLIYFQGTGAADDSGLPNDRFFAVRPEGSVSTLKIQRTERGDSAVYLCASSLMGSTDTQYFGPGTRLTVL.

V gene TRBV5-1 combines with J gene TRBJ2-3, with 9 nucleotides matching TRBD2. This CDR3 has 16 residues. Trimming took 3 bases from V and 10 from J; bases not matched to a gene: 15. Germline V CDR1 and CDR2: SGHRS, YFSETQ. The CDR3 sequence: CASSSGASGATSAQYF. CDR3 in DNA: TGCGCCAGCAGCTCTGGGGCTAGCGGGGCCACCAGTGCGCAGTATTTT.

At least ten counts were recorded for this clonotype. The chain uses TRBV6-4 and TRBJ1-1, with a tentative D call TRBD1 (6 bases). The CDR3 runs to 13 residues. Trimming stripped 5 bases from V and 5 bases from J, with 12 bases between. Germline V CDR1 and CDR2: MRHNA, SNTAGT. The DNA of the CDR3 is TGTGCCAGCAGTCTCGACAGGAGGACTGAAGCTTTCTTT. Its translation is CASSLDRRTEAFF.

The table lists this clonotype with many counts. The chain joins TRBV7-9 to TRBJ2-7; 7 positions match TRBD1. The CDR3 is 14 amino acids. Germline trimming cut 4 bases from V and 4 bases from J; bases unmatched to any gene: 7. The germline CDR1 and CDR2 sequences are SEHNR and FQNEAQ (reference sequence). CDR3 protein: CASSSSGQAYEQYF. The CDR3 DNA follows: TGTGCCAGCAGCTCCAGTGGACAGGCGTACGAGCAGTACTTC.

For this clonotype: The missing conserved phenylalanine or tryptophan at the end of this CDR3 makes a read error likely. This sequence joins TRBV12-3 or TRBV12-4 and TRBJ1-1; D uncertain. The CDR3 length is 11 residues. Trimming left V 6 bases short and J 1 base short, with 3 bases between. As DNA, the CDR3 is TGTGCCAGCAGACAGAACACTGAAGCTTTCTTA. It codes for CASRQNTEAFL.